This entry lists 27 T cell receptor beta chains sequenced from one sample in a study of regulatory T cells in long-lasting Graves disease. With iRepertoire HTBI primers and Arm-PCR of CDR3 regions, TCR beta libraries were built. One entry per CDR3 protein results from TCRdb running MiXCR on the multiplex PCR reads. The sample has hundreds of thousands of distinct CDR3 sequences, about a fifth seen once; the top ten hold less than 9%. Stated time point: persistent/refractory GD, antithyroid drugs over 5 years with positive TRAb. Scientists built the TCR library using RNA that was extracted from PBMCs. Sequenced material: peripheral blood mononuclear cells (PBMCs), taken when the disease was refractory, from a patient treated with antithyroid drugs. The receptors were sampled from a female donor with Graves disease.

This clonotype has ten or more counts. V and J are TRBV28 and TRBJ2-7; 10 nucleotides align to TRBD1. In germline, CDR1 is MDHEN, CDR2 SYDVKM. J gave up 6 bases and V 5 bases, and 13 bases lay outside the gene matches. This CDR3 is 16 amino acids long. CDR3 in amino acids: CASSPLRGTGVGEQYF. The CDR3 region has the DNA TGTGCCAGCAGTCCCCTCCGCGGGACAGGGGTGGGCGAGCAGTACTTC.

The chain links TRBV9 to TRBJ1-4; D not certain. Trimming shortened V by 0 bases and J by 0 bases, and 6 bases separated the two germline ends. The germline V gene encodes CDR1 SGDLS and CDR2 YYNGEE. The CDR3 runs to 15 residues. The CDR3 DNA reads TGTGCCAGCAGCGTAGAGGCGTCAACTAATGAAAAACTGTTTTTT. This encodes CASSVEASTNEKLFF. Using reference TRBV9 and TRBJ1-4 for the parts outside the CDR3, the full variable domain is DSGVTQTPKHLITATGQRVTLRCSPRSGDLSVYWYQQSLDQGLQFLIQYYNGEERAKGNILERFSAQQFPDLHSELNLSSLELGDSALYFCASSVEASTNEKLFFGSGTQLSVL.

The CDR3 sequence is CASSLAQDYEQYF. CDR3 DNA: TGTGCCAGCAGCTTAGCACAGGACTACGAGCAGTACTTC. The chain uses TRBV7-6 and TRBJ2-7, with D possibly being TRBD1 (5 bases). From germline, CDR1 is SGHVS and CDR2 FNYEAQ. Trimming took 0 bases from V and 3 from J, leaving 6 bases between them. CDR3 length: 13 residues.

This clonotype was counted once. A much larger clone lies one base from this, so it may be a read error. The chain links TRBV7-9 to TRBJ2-7; a weak D match, TRBD2 (6 bases). Germline lookup yields CDR1 SEHNR and CDR2 FQNEAQ (reference sequence). V was trimmed by 5 bases and J by 3 bases, leaving 11 bases between them. The CDR3 consists of 13 residues. The CDR3 sequence: CASSPRDFYEQYF. CDR3 nucleotides: TGTGCCAGCAGCCCCCGGGACTTCTACGAGCAGTACTTC. Full variable domain (rest looked up from reference TRBV7-9 and TRBJ2-7): DTGVSQNPRHKITKRGQNVTFRCDPISEHNRLYWYRQTLGQGPEFLTYFQNEAQLEKSRLLSDRFSAERPKGSFSTLEIQRTEQGDSAMYLCASSPRDFYEQYFGPGTRLTVT.

The J gene is TRBJ2-3, the V gene TRBV29-1; tentatively, D is TRBD2 (5 bases). The germline gives CDR1 SQVTM, CDR2 ANQGSEA. The V end was cut by 3 bases, the J end by 7 bases, with 11 bases between. The CDR3 consists of 12 residues. The CDR3 sequence: CSVDLSGNTQYF. Here the CDR3 DNA reads TGCAGCGTTGACCTCTCCGGGAATACGCAGTATTTT.

The chain uses TRBV9 and TRBJ1-6; no reliable D call. Per germline, CDR1 SGDLS and CDR2 YYNGEE. The CDR3 covers 13 residues. Trimming stripped 4 bases from V and 7 bases from J, with 9 bases between. In nucleotides, the CDR3 is TGTGCCAGCAGCCCCCGGTTCAATTCACCCCTCCACTTT. It specifies CASSPRFNSPLHF.

The chain has TRBV7-8 and TRBJ2-6; D is unresolved. Germline V lookup: CDR1 SGHVS, CDR2 FQNEAQ. The CDR3 spans 19 residues. Trimming removed 5 bases at V and 0 bases at J, with 20 bases between. The CDR3 spells CASSPITAGRSSGANVLTF. The CDR3 nucleotides are TGTGCCAGCAGCCCGATCACCGCCGGACGGTCCTCTGGGGCCAACGTCCTGACTTTC.

This clonotype was seen at least ten times. The gene calls are TRBV29-1 and TRBJ1-1; a weak D match, TRBD1 (6 bases). Germline CDR1 and CDR2: SQVTM and ANQGSEA. The V end was cut by 6 bases, the J end by 5 bases, with 25 bases between. This CDR3 is built from 16 residues. CDR3: CSVAATSTGKRTEAFF. CDR3 nucleotide sequence: TGCAGCGTCGCCGCGACTTCAACAGGGAAAAGGACTGAAGCTTTCTTT.

This clonotype was recorded at least ten times. This chain links TRBV6-1 with TRBJ2-5; tentatively, D is TRBD2 (6 bases). In germline, CDR1 is MNHNS, CDR2 SASEGT. V lost 0 bases, J lost 7 bases, and 12 bases lay in between. The CDR3 is 14 residues long. The CDR3 here is CASSEARGFGTQYF. The CDR3 DNA reads TGTGCCAGCAGTGAAGCGCGGGGCTTCGGGACCCAGTACTTC.

This clonotype was observed at least ten times. The chain recombines TRBV6-1 with TRBJ1-4; TRBD1 might be the D (6 bases). Looked up from germline, CDR1 is MNHNS and CDR2 is SASEGT. CDR3 length equals 15 residues. The V and J ends lost 7 bases and 7 bases respectively, with 19 bases between them. The chain's CDR3 is CASKPQGFHGEKLFF. DNA for the CDR3: TGTGCCAGCAAACCACAGGGTTTTCACGGTGAAAAACTGTTTTTT.

This clonotype has a handful of counts. The rearrangement links TRBV5-4 to TRBJ2-2; D ambiguous. V was trimmed by 2 bases and J by 6 bases, leaving 8 bases between them. From germline, CDR1 is SGHNT and CDR2 YYREEE (reference sequence). There are 13 residues in the CDR3. The CDR3 nucleotides read TGTGCCAGCAGCTTCGGCGGTGCCGGGGAGCTGTTTTTT. Translating it yields CASSFGGAGELFF. The full variable domain, its missing parts supplied by reference TRBV5-4 and TRBJ2-2, is ETGVTQSPTHLIKTRGQQVTLRCSSQSGHNTVSWYQQALGQGPQFIFQYYREEENGRGNFPPRFSGLQFPNYSSELNVNALELDDSALYLCASSFGGAGELFFGEGSRLTVL.

This clonotype was observed a handful of times. The rearrangement joins TRBV11-2 to TRBJ2-7; D possibly matches TRBD1 or TRBD2 (5 bases each). Germline CDR1 SGHAT, CDR2 FQNNGV. Trimming left V 3 bases short and J 3 bases short, with 15 bases between. This CDR3 spans 15 amino acids. The CDR3 protein is CASSFSGTLNYEQYF. The CDR3 DNA reads TGTGCCAGCAGCTTTTCAGGGACCCTTAACTACGAGCAGTACTTC. Full variable domain (remainder filled in from reference TRBV11-2 and TRBJ2-7): EAGVAQSPRYKIIEKRQSVAFWCNPISGHATLYWYQQILGQGPKLLIQFQNNGVVDDSQLPKDRFSAERLKGVDSTLKIQPAKLEDSAVYLCASSFSGTLNYEQYFGPGTRLTVT.

In its sample, this clonotype was seen many times. This chain connects TRBV7-4 to TRBJ1-2, with D tentatively TRBD1 (6 bases). V dropped 3 bases and J dropped 5 bases, with 10 bases sitting between them. Germline lookup yields CDR1 SGHVT and CDR2 SQSDAQ. CDR3 length: 13 amino acids. The CDR3 nucleotides read TGTGCCAGCAGCTTCCGGACAGCTTATGGCTACACCTTC. Protein product: CASSFRTAYGYTF. Variable domain in full (rest from reference TRBV7-4 and TRBJ1-2): GAGVSQSPRYKVAKRGRDVALRCDSISGHVTLYWYRQTLGQGSEVLTYSQSDAQRDKSGRPSGRFSAERPERSVSTLKIQRTEQGDSAVYLCASSFRTAYGYTFGSGTRLTVV.

This clonotype was detected a few times. The rearrangement links TRBV29-1 to TRBJ1-2; unclear D gene. V lost 4 bases and J 6 bases, leaving 9 bases between the germline ends. Germline CDR1 reads SQVTM; CDR2 reads ANQGSEA. The CDR3 covers 11 residues. The chain's CDR3 is CSVGAGHGYTF. CDR3 nucleotide sequence: TGCAGCGTTGGGGCGGGCCATGGCTACACCTTC.

This chain links TRBV5-1 with TRBJ1-1; D remains ambiguous. V was cut by 5 bases and J by 3 bases, with 11 bases left in between. The CDR3 runs 13 residues. Germline assignment: CDR1 SGHRS and CDR2 YFSETQ. The CDR3 spells CASSFDPDTEAFF. The CDR3 coding sequence is TGCGCCAGCAGTTTTGATCCGGACACTGAAGCTTTCTTT.

This clonotype was found many times. The chain employs TRBV6-2 or TRBV6-3 and TRBJ2-7; no clear D. There are 12 residues in the CDR3. V dropped 8 bases and J dropped 6 bases, with 14 bases sitting between them. The V gene's germline CDR1 is MNHEY and CDR2 SVGEGT. The CDR3 DNA sequence: TGTGCCAGCTCGAACCGGCGTAGCGAGCAGTACTTC. Protein product: CASSNRRSEQYF.

This clonotype was found a few times. The CDR3 DNA reads TGTGCCAGCAGCGTAGCTGGACAGTTCACCGGGGAGCTGTTTTTT. Its translation is CASSVAGQFTGELFF. This chain links TRBV9 with TRBJ2-2; D may be TRBD1 (6 bases). The V gene's germline CDR1 is SGDLS and CDR2 YYNGEE. The CDR3 sequence is 15 residues long. V lost 0 bases and J lost 4, with 10 bases in between.

The V gene is TRBV20-1, the J gene TRBJ1-1; 11 bases agree with TRBD1. The V gene end was trimmed by 5 bases and the J gene end by 5 bases; junction bases not matched to a gene: 4. Looked up from germline, CDR1 is DFQATT and CDR2 is SNEGSKA (reference sequence). The CDR3 is 13 amino acids. CDR3 sequence reads: CSAGGQGATEAFF. The CDR3 DNA follows: TGCAGTGCTGGCGGACAGGGGGCGACTGAAGCTTTCTTT.

This clonotype was found a few times. The chain joins TRBV7-9 to TRBJ1-4; D call uncertain. The CDR3 contains 14 residues. The germline V gene encodes CDR1 SEHNR and CDR2 FQNEAQ (reference sequence). The V and J ends lost 4 bases and 4 bases respectively, with 10 bases between them. CDR3 bases: TGTGCCAGCAGCTCCGAACATTTTAATGAAAAACTGTTTTTT. Translating it yields CASSSEHFNEKLFF.

This clonotype has only a few counts. The rearrangement links TRBV3-1 to TRBJ2-2; 10 nucleotides match TRBD1. This CDR3 is 16 amino acids long. CDR1 and CDR2 from the germline V gene are LGHDT and YNNKEL (reference sequence). The V and J ends lost 6 bases and 4 bases, in that order; junction bases with no gene match: 8. CDR3 sequence reads: CASRKRTGGSTGELFF. The CDR3 DNA reads as TGTGCCAGCAGGAAGAGGACAGGGGGGAGCACCGGGGAGCTGTTTTTT.

In its sample, this clonotype was seen many times. The V gene is TRBV6-5, the J gene TRBJ2-7; a possible D gene is TRBD2 (6 bases). V lost 2 bases and J lost 5, with 13 bases in between. The CDR3 has 14 residues. Germline V CDR1 and CDR2: MNHEY, SVGAGI. DNA of the CDR3: TGTGCCAGCAGTTACCCCGGGACTGCTAACGAGCAGTACTTC. Residues: CASSYPGTANEQYF.

This clonotype was seen a handful of times. V is TRBV7-8 and J is TRBJ2-7; 9 positions agree with TRBD2. The CDR3 covers 16 residues. Per germline, CDR1 SGHVS and CDR2 FQNEAQ. The J segment lost 2 bases and the V segment lost 5 bases, leaving 10 bases of the junction unmatched. CDR3 in amino acids: CASSRARLAVTYEQYF. For the CDR3, the DNA is TGTGCCAGCAGCCGAGCCAGACTAGCGGTTACCTACGAGCAGTACTTC.

This clonotype came up many times. Here the CDR3 reads CASSPGWGYGYTF. The CDR3, as DNA: TGTGCCAGCAGTCCGGGGTGGGGGTATGGCTACACCTTC. V gene TRBV28 combines with J gene TRBJ1-2, with TRBD1 as a possible D gene (5 bases). The CDR3 runs 13 residues. V was shortened by 5 bases and J by 5 bases, with 12 bases between the two germline ends. CDR1 and CDR2 (germline): MDHEN, SYDVKM.

The table lists this clonotype with many counts. V gene TRBV27 combines with J gene TRBJ2-6; D gene ambiguous. In germline, CDR1 is MNHEY, CDR2 SMNVEV (reference sequence). Trimming took off 6 bases at V and 4 bases at J, with 13 bases between the two ends. The CDR3 length is 15 residues. CDR3 DNA sequence: TGTGCCAGCAGCTATCTGGTGGGGGGGGCCAACGTCCTGACTTTC. Encoded protein: CASSYLVGGANVLTF.

The chain links TRBV19 to TRBJ1-2, with D perhaps TRBD1 (5 bases). The CDR3 is made up of 10 amino acids. CDR1 and CDR2 (germline): LNHDA, SQIVND (reference sequence). Deletions cut 10 bases from V and 5 bases from J, with 8 bases between. CDR3 sequence reads: CATGAYGYTF. CDR3 in DNA: TGTGCCACTGGGGCGTATGGCTACACCTTC.

This clonotype was seen many times. V is TRBV28 and J is TRBJ1-1; no firm D call. The CDR3 length is 13 residues. V dropped 3 bases and J dropped 1 base, with 6 bases sitting between them. Germline CDR1 MDHEN, CDR2 SYDVKM. The CDR3 is CASSFNPNTEAFF. DNA of the CDR3: TGTGCCAGCAGTTTCAATCCGAACACTGAAGCTTTCTTT.

This rearrangement joins TRBV12-3 or TRBV12-4 to TRBJ2-3, with 8 nucleotides matching TRBD2. V lost 3 bases and J lost 6; bases outside the gene matches: 5. The length of the CDR3 is 14 residues. CDR3 amino acids: CASSFREGFDTQYF. CDR3 coding DNA: TGTGCCAGCAGTTTCCGGGAGGGATTCGATACGCAGTATTTT.